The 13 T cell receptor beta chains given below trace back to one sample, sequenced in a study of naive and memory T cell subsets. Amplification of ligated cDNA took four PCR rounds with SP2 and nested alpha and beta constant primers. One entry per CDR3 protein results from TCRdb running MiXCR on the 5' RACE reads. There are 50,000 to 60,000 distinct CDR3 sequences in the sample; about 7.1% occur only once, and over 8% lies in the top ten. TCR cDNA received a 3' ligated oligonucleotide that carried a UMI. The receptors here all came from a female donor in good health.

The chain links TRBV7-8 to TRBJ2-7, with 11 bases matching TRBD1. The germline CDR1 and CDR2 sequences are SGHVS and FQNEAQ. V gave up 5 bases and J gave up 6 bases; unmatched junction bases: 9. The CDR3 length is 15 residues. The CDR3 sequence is CASSPRWDRGGEQYF. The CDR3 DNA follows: TGTGCCAGCAGCCCGCGCTGGGACAGGGGGGGCGAGCAGTACTTC.

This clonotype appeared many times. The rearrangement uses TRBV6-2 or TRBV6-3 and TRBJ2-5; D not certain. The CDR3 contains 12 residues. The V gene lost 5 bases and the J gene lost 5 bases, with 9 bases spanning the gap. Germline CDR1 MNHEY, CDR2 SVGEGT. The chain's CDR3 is CASSPTDETQYF. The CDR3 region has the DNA TGTGCCAGCAGTCCAACCGATGAGACCCAGTACTTC.

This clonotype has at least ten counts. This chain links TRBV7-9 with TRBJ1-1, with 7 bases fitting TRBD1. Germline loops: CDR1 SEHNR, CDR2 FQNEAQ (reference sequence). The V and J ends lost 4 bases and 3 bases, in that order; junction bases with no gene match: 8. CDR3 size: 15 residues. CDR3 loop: CASSSEGGSHTEAFF. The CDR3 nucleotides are TGTGCCAGCAGCTCAGAAGGGGGCAGTCACACTGAAGCTTTCTTT.

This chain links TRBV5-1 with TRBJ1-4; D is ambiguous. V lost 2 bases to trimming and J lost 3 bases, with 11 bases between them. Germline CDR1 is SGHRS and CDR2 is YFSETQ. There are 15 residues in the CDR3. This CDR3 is CASSFGGRANEKLFF. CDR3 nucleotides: TGCGCCAGCAGCTTTGGCGGCCGGGCTAATGAAAAACTGTTTTTT.

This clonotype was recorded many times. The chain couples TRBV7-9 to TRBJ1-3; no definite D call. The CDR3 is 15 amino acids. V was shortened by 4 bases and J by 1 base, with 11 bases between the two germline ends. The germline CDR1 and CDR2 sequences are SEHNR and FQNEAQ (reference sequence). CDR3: CASSSPGFSGNTIYF. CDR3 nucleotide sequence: TGTGCCAGCAGCTCTCCAGGTTTTTCTGGAAACACCATATATTTT. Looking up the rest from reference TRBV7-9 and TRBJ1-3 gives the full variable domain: DTGVSQNPRHKITKRGQNVTFRCDPISEHNRLYWYRQTLGQGPEFLTYFQNEAQLEKSRLLSDRFSAERPKGSFSTLEIQRTEQGDSAMYLCASSSPGFSGNTIYFGEGSWLTVV.

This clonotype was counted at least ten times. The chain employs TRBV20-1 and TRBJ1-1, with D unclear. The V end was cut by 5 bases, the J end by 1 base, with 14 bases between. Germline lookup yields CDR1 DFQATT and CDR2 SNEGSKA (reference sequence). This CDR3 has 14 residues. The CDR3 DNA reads TGCAGTGCTCATGGGATGTTTAAGAACACTGAAGCTTTCTTT. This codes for CSAHGMFKNTEAFF.

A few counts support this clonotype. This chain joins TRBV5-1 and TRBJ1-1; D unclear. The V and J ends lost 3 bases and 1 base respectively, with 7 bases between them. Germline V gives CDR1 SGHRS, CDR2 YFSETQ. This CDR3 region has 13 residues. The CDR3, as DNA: TGCGCCAGCAGCTGGAGGGCGAACACTGAAGCTTTCTTT. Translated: CASSWRANTEAFF.

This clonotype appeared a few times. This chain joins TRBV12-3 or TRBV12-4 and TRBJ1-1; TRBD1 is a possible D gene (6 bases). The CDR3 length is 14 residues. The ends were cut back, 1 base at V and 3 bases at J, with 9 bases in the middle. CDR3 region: CASSLGQGHTEAFF. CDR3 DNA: TGTGCCAGCAGTTTAGGGCAGGGGCACACTGAAGCTTTCTTT.

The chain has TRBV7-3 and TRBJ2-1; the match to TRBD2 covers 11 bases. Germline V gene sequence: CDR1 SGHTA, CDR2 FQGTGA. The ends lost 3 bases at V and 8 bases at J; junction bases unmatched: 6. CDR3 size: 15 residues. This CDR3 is CASSFSGGAWDEQFF. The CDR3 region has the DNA TGTGCCAGCAGCTTTAGCGGGGGGGCCTGGGATGAGCAGTTCTTC.

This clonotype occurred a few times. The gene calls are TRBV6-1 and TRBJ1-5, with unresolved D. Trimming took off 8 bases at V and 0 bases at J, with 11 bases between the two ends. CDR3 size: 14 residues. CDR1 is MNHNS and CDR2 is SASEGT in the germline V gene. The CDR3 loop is CASYEFYSNQPQHF. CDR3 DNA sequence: TGTGCCAGCTATGAGTTTTATAGCAATCAGCCCCAGCATTTT.

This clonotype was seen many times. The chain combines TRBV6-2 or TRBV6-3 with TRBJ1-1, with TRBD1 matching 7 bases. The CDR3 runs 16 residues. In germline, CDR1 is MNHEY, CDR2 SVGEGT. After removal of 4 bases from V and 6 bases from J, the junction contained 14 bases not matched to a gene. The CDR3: CASSSYHQQGRPEAFF. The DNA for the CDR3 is TGTGCCAGCAGTTCTTATCATCAACAGGGGAGGCCTGAAGCTTTCTTT.

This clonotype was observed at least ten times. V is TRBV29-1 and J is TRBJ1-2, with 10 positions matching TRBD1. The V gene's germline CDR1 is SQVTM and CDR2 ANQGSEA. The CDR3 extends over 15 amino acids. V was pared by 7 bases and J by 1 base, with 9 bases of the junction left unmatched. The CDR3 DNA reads TGCAGCGCGACAGGGGGCTCCATCGTTAACTATGGCTACACCTTC. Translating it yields CSATGGSIVNYGYTF.

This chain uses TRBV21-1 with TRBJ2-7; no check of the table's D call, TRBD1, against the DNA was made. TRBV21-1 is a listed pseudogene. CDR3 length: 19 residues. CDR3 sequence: CASSPRGRSPTNPTYEQYF. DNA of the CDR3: TGTGCCAGCAGCCCTCGGGGACGGTCACCGACGAATCCTACCTACGAGCAGTACTTC.